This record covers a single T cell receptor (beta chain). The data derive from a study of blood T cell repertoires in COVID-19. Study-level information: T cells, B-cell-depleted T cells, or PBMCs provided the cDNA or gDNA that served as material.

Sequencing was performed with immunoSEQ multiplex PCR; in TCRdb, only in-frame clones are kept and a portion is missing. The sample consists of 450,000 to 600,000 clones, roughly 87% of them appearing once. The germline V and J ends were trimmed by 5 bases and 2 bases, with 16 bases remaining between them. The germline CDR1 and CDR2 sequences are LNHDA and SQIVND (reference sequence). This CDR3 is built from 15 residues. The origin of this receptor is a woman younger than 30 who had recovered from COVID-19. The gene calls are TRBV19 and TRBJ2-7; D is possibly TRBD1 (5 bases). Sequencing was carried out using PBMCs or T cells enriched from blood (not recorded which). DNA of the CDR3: TGTGCCAGTAGTCCTCCAGACAGCTATCCCTACGAGCAGTACTTC. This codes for CASSPPDSYPYEQYF.